This T cell receptor (beta chain) emerged from a study of blood T cells in healthy people across ages. Germline V gene data show CDR1 as GTSNPN and CDR2 as SVGIG (reference sequence). This CDR3 comprises 12 residues. In the case of this clonotype: Antigen unknown. The junction does not match germline at one end; this may be a read error.

Together with a sample-barcoded 5' primer, a J-beta primer mix was included in a second PCR lasting about 6 to 12 cycles. Each CDR3 protein gets one entry after TCRdb re-called the 5' RACE reads with MiXCR. The repertoire holds about 780,000 distinct CDR3 sequences, with about half as singletons. Study-level results: A strong correlation was seen between TCR beta diversity and naive T cell percentage.

The sample was blood. The sequence was collected from an elderly man in good health. The V and J genes are TRBV30 and TRBJ2-7; a possible D gene is TRBD2 (5 bases). CDR3 nucleotides: TGTGCCGGGAGTGTTTCCAGCTACGAGCAGTACTTC. Translation gives CAGSVSSYEQYF.